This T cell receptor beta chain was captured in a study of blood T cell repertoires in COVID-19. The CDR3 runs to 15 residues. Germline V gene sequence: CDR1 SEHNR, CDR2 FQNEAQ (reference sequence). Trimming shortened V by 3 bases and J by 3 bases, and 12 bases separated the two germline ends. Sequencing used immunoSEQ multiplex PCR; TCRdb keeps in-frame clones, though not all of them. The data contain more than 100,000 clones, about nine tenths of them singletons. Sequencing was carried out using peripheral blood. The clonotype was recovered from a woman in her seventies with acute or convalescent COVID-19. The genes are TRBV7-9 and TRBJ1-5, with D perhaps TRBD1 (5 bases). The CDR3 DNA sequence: TGTGCCAGCAGCTTGCAGGGAGGGGCCAATCAGCCCCAGCATTTT. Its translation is CASSLQGGANQPQHF.